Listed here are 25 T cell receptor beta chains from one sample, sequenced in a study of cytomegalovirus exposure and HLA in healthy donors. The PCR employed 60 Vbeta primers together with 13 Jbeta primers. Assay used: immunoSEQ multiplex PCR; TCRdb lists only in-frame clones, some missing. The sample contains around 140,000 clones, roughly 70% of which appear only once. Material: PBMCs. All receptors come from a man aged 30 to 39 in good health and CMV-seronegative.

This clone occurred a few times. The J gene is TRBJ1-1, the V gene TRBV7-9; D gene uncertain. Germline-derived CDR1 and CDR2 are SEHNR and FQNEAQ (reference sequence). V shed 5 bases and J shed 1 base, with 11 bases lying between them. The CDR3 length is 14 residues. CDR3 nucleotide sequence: TGTGCCAGCAGCCCCCAGGTAGGGAACACTGAAGCTTTCTTT. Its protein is CASSPQVGNTEAFF.

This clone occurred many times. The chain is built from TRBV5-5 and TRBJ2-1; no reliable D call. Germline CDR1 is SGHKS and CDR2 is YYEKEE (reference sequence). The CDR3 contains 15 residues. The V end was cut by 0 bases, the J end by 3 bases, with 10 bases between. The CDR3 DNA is TGTGCCAGCAGCTTGGCCAGTAGCATCTACAATGAGCAGTTCTTC. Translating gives CASSLASSIYNEQFF.

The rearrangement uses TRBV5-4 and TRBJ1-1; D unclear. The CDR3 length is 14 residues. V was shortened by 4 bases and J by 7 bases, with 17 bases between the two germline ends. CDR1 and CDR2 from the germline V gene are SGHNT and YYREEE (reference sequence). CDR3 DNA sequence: TGTGCCAGCAGCCCCCTCGCTCCCGGGGATGAAGCTTTCTTT. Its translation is CASSPLAPGDEAFF.

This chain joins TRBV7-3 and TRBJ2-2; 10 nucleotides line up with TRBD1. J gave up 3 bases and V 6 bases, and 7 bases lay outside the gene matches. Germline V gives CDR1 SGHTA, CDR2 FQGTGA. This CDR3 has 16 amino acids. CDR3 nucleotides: TGTGCCAGCAGGTTCCCCGGGACAGGGGACACCGGGGAGCTGTTTTTT. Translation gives CASRFPGTGDTGELFF.

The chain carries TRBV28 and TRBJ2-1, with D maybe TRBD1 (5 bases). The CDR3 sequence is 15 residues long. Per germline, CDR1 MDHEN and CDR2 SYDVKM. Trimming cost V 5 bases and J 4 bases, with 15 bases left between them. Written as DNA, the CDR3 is TGTGCCAGCAGTCGCGGACACGAACTATACAATGAGCAGTTCTTC. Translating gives CASSRGHELYNEQFF.

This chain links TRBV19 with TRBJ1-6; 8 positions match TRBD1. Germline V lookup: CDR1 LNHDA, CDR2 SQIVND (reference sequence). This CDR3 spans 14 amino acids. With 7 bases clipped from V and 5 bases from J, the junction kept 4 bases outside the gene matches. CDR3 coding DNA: TGTGCCAGTACCCCAGGGGGCCATAATTCACCCCTCCACTTT. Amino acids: CASTPGGHNSPLHF.

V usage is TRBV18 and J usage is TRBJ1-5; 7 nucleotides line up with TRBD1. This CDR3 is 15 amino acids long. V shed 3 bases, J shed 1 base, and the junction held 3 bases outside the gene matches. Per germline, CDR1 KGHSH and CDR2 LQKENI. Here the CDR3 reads CASSPGQQSNQPQHF. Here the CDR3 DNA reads TGTGCCAGCTCACCGGGACAGCAAAGCAATCAGCCCCAGCATTTT.

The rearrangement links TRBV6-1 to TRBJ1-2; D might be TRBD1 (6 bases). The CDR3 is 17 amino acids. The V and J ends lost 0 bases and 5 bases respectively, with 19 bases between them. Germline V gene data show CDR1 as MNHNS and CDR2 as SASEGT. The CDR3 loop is CASSEAMGTQGSYGYTF. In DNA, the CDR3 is TGTGCCAGCAGTGAAGCGATGGGGACACAGGGATCTTATGGCTACACCTTC.

The chain's CDR3 is CSAYREGQYEQYF. CDR3 bases: TGCAGCGCTTACCGGGAGGGCCAATACGAGCAGTACTTC. The V and J genes are TRBV29-1 and TRBJ2-7; 8 bases fit TRBD2. CDR3 size: 13 residues. CDR1 and CDR2 from the germline V gene are SQVTM and ANQGSEA. J lost 4 bases, V lost 7 bases, and 9 bases had no gene match.

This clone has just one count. The CDR3 sequence: CASYSVQGKNTEAFF. The DNA of the CDR3 is TGTGCCAGTTACTCGGTCCAGGGGAAGAACACTGAAGCTTTCTTT. The rearrangement links TRBV28 to TRBJ1-1; the D gene is possibly TRBD1 (6 bases). This CDR3 is built from 15 residues. V lost 9 bases, J lost 1 base, and 18 bases lay in between. The germline gives CDR1 MDHEN, CDR2 SYDVKM.

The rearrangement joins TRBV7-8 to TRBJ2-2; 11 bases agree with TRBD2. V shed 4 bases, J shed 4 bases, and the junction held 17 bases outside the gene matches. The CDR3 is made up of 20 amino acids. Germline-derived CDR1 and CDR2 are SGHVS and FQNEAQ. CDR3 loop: CASSSRIDRTSGSITGELFF. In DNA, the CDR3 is TGTGCCAGCAGCTCAAGGATCGACCGTACTAGCGGGAGTATCACCGGGGAGCTGTTTTTT.

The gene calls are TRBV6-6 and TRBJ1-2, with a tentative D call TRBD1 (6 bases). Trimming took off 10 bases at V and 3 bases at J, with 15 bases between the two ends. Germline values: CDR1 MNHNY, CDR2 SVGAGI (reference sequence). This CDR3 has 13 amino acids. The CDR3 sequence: CANSRGFDYGYTF. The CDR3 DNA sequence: TGTGCCAACTCAAGGGGGTTTGACTATGGCTACACCTTC.

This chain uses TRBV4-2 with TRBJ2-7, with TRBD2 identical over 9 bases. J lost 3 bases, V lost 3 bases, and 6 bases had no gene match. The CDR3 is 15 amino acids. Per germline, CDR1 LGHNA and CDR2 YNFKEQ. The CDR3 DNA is TGTGCCAGCAGCCAGACTAGCGGACCCTTCTACGAGCAGTACTTC. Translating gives CASSQTSGPFYEQYF.

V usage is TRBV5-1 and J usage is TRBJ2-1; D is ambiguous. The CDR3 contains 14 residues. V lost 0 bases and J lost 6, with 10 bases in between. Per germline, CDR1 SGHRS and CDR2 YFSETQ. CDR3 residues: CASSLGQSVNEQFF. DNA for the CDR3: TGCGCCAGCAGCTTGGGTCAAAGCGTCAATGAGCAGTTCTTC.

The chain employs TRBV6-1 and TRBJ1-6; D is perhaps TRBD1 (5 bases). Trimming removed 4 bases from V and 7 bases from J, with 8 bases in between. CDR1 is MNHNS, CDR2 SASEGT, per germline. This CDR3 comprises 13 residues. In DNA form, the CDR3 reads TGTGCCAGCAGTGGACAGTTAAATTCACCCCTCCACTTT. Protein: CASSGQLNSPLHF.

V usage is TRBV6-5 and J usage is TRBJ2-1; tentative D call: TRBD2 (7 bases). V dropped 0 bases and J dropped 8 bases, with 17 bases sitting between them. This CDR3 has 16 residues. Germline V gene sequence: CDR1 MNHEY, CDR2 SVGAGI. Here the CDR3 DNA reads TGTGCCAGCAGTTACTCGGGGGGGGCCCCCCTCTATGAGCAGTTCTTC. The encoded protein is CASSYSGGAPLYEQFF.

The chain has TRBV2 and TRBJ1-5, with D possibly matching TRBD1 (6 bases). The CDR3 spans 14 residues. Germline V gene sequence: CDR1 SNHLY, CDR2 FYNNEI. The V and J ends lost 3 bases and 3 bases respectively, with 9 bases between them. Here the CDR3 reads CASSEYRVNQPQHF. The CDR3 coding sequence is TGTGCCAGCAGTGAGTACAGGGTCAATCAGCCCCAGCATTTT.

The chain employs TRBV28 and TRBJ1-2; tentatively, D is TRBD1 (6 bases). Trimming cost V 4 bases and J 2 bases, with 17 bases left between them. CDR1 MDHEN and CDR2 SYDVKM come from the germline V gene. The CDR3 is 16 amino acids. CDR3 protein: CASSSTPGHLNYGYTF. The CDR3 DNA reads TGTGCCAGCAGTTCGACGCCGGGACACTTAAACTATGGCTACACCTTC.

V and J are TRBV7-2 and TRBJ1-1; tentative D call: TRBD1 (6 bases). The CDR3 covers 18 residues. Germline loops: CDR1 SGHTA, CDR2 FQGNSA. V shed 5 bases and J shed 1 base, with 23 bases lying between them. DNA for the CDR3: TGTGCCAGCAGCCTGAGAAACATTAACAGGGTACGGAACACTGAAGCTTTCTTT. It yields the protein CASSLRNINRVRNTEAFF. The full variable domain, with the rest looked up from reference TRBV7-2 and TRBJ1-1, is GAGVSQSPSNKVTEKGKDVELRCDPISGHTALYWYRQSLGQGLEFLIYFQGNSAPDKSGLPSDRFSAERTGGSVSTLTIQRTQQEDSAVYLCASSLRNINRVRNTEAFFGQGTRLTVV.

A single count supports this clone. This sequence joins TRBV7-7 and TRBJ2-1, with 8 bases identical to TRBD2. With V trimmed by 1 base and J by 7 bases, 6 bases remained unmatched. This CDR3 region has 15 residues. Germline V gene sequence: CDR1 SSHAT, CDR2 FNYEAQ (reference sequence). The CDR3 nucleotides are TGTGCCAGCAGCTTAGAACTAGCGGTTAGGAATGAGCAGTTCTTC. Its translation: CASSLELAVRNEQFF.

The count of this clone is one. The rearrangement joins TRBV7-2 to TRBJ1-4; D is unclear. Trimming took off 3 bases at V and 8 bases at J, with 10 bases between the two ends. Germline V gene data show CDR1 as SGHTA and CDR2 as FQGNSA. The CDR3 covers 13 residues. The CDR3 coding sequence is TGTGCCAGCAGCTTCCGGGGTGAGGAAAAACTGTTTTTT. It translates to CASSFRGEEKLFF.

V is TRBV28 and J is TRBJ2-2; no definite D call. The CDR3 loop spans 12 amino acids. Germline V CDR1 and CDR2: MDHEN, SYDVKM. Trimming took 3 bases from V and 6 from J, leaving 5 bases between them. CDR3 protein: CASSLSSGELFF. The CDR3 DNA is TGTGCCAGCAGTTTGAGTTCCGGGGAGCTGTTTTTT. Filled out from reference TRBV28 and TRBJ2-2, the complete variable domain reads DVKVTQSSRYLVKRTGEKVFLECVQDMDHENMFWYRQDPGLGLRLIYFSYDVKMKEKGDIPEGYSVSREKKERFSLILESASTNQTSMYLCASSLSSGELFFGEGSRLTVL.

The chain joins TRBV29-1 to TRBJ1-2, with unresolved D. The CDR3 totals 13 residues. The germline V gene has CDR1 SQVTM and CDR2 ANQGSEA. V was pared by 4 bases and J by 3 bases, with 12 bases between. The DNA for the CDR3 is TGCAGCGTTGTGAAGGGAGGAGACTATGGCTACACCTTC. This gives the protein CSVVKGGDYGYTF. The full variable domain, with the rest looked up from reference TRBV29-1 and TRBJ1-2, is SAVISQKPSRDICQRGTSLTIQCQVDSQVTMMFWYRQQPGQSLTLIATANQGSEATYESGFVIDKFPISRPNLTFSTLTVSNMSPEDSSIYLCSVVKGGDYGYTFGSGTRLTVV.

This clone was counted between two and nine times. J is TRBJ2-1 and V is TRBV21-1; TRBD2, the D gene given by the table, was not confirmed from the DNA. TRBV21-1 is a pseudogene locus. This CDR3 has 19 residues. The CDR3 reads CASSKALRDRTSGEAGQFF. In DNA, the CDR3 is TGTGCCAGCAGCAAAGCGCTGAGAGACAGGACTAGCGGTGAGGCCGGGCAGTTCTTC.

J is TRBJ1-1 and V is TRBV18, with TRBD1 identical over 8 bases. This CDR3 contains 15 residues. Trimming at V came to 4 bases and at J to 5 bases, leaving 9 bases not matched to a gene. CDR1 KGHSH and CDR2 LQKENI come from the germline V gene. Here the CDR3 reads CASSRDGTGWTEAFF. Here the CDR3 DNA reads TGTGCCAGCTCACGCGATGGGACAGGATGGACTGAAGCTTTCTTT.